This T cell receptor (beta chain) was sequenced for a study of blood T cells in healthy people across ages. The CDR3 has 15 residues. The V segment lost 2 bases and the J segment 9 bases; nucleotides outside the gene matches: 5. In the case of this clonotype: The antigen is undetermined.

It was with a sample-barcoded 5' primer and a J-beta primer mix that a second PCR of about 6 to 12 cycles was run. TCRdb redid the calling of the 5' RACE reads with MiXCR, one entry per CDR3 protein. The repertoire consists of about 1.8 million distinct CDR3 sequences, with 40% to 55% occurring once and the leading ten covering 2.1%. The study, taken as a whole, reports: Naive and antigen-experienced cells were not separated, limiting conclusive comparison.

The receptor was isolated from a middle-aged woman in good health. Sample: blood. The chain links TRBV12-3 or TRBV12-4 to TRBJ2-1; 12 bases are a match to TRBD2. The CDR3 nucleotides read TGTGCCAGCAGTTTATCTAGCGGGGGGGCTTCTGAGCAGTTCTTC. It translates to CASSLSSGGASEQFF.